This TCR beta chain was obtained from a study of cytomegalovirus exposure and HLA in healthy donors. Study outcomes and limitations: Apart from CMV serostatus, no immune exposure information was available.

A remark on this clone: Antigen unknown.

The PCR ran on 60 Vbeta and 13 Jbeta primers. Generated by immunoSEQ multiplex PCR, the TCRdb table keeps only in-frame clones and is missing some. The sample holds about 97,000 clones; roughly three quarters are singletons and the top ten take 3% to 4%. The CDR3 is made up of 12 amino acids. CDR1 MNHNY and CDR2 SVGAGI come from the germline V gene (reference sequence). V was cut by 5 bases and J by 10 bases, with 9 bases left in between. Sequencing was carried out using PBMCs. The V gene is TRBV6-6, the J gene TRBJ1-6; D gene uncertain. The source of this sequence is a male donor in good health and CMV-seropositive. This CDR3 reads CASSQPGSPLHF. CDR3 DNA sequence: TGTGCCAGCAGTCAACCCGGGTCACCCCTCCACTTT.